These 4 T cell receptor beta chains came from one sample sequenced in a study of control samples from healthy donors and cancer patients. Profiling relied on immunoSEQ multiplex PCR, and the TCRdb table lists in-frame clones only, not all of them. The sample's table shows roughly 190,000 clones. The sequencing input was blood. The receptors here all came from a woman aged 25-40 years in good health.

The chain is built from TRBV5-1 and TRBJ1-1; a possible D gene is TRBD1 (5 bases). Germline CDR1 and CDR2: SGHRS and YFSETQ. The CDR3 sequence is 12 residues long. Deletions cut 4 bases from V and 5 bases from J, with 9 bases between. The CDR3 region has the DNA TGCGCCAGCAGCCCGCAGGGAACTGAAGCTTTCTTT. Its translation is CASSPQGTEAFF.

The genes are TRBV5-6 and TRBJ2-2, with TRBD1 as a possible D gene (6 bases). Germline V CDR1 and CDR2: SGHDT, YYEEEE. The CDR3 covers 14 residues. V shed 5 bases and J shed 7 bases, with 15 bases lying between them. The CDR3 region is CASRAWGRNGELFF. The CDR3 DNA is TGTGCCAGCAGGGCCTGGGGGCGCAACGGGGAGCTGTTTTTT.

The chain uses TRBV29-1 and TRBJ1-2; unclear D gene. Between the trimmed V and J ends, which lost 3 bases and 8 bases, there was a span of 13 bases. Germline V gene data show CDR1 as SQVTM and CDR2 as ANQGSEA. The CDR3 loop spans 12 amino acids. The CDR3 region has the DNA TGCAGCGTTGACCGCGAGGGCAGCGGCTACACCTTC. Encoded protein: CSVDREGSGYTF.

This chain connects TRBV5-1 to TRBJ2-1, with D unclear. The CDR3 runs to 13 residues. The germline V gene has CDR1 SGHRS and CDR2 YFSETQ. V shed 0 bases and J shed 16 bases, with 17 bases lying between them. The CDR3 DNA follows: TGCGCCAGCAGCTTGGGTTCAACGCCTCGGATTTTCTTC. It translates to CASSLGSTPRIFF.